This T cell receptor beta chain appears in the sequencing data of a study of shared clonotypes between healthy human individuals. Looking at the study overall: Donors, aged 18 to 49, were a couple of women and a few men. Study-wide results and caveats: The study found lower generation probabilities in non-shared clonotypes than in those shared by all four donors.

The method was immunoSEQ multiplex PCR; TCRdb's version includes in-frame clones alone and lacks a portion of them. The sample holds millions of clones, about 95% seen once. CD45RO-negative, CCR7-selected cells formed the naive CD8 fraction, which excluded terminally differentiated effector memory CD45RA+ cells. This clone appeared a single time. No antigen is known for it. Sequenced: naive CD8+ T cells sorted from blood. The sequence came from a man aged 18 to 29 in good health.

The CDR3 sequence: CASSDSLGDRGHEQYF. CDR3 in DNA: TGTGCCAGCAGTGATTCTTTGGGGGACAGGGGCCACGAGCAGTACTTC. This rearrangement joins TRBV6-1 to TRBJ2-7; 10 bases are a match to TRBD1. The CDR3 is made up of 16 amino acids. Germline V lookup: CDR1 MNHNS, CDR2 SASEGT. The trim removed 3 bases at V and 5 bases at J, leaving 10 bases unmatched.